One and the same sample provided the 22 T cell receptor beta chains below, sequenced in a study of PD-L1 blockade in urothelial cancer. The table came from immunoSEQ multiplex PCR; TCRdb's copy has only in-frame clones and leaves some out. The sample holds about 51,000 clones, 88% seen once. Documented time point: peripheral blood 6 weeks after treatment start. The sample here was PBMCs, taken around atezolizumab (anti-PD-L1) treatment. The receptors come from a man in his fifties or sixties with urothelial cancer.

V usage is TRBV19 and J usage is TRBJ2-7, with TRBD2 as a possible D gene (5 bases). CDR1 is LNHDA, CDR2 SQIVND, per germline (reference sequence). V was shortened by 9 bases and J by 1 base, with 22 bases between the two germline ends. This CDR3 is 16 amino acids long. CDR3 in amino acids: CASPYDPGRVSYEQYF. CDR3 DNA sequence: TGTGCCAGCCCGTACGACCCGGGAAGGGTTTCCTACGAGCAGTACTTC. The full variable domain, rest sourced from reference TRBV19 and TRBJ2-7, is DGGITQSPKYLFRKEGQNVTLSCEQNLNHDAMYWYRQDPGQGLRLIYYSQIVNDFQKGDIAEGYSVSREKKESFPLTVTSAQKNPTAFYLCASPYDPGRVSYEQYFGPGTRLTVT.

The chain couples TRBV15 to TRBJ1-1, with D possibly matching TRBD1 (6 bases). The V end was cut by 0 bases, the J end by 4 bases, with 9 bases between. Germline V CDR1 and CDR2: LNHNV, YYDKDF (reference sequence). CDR3 length: 14 amino acids. The CDR3 coding sequence is TGTGCCACCAGCAGAGACAGGGGCATCACTGAAGCTTTCTTT. Amino acids: CATSRDRGITEAFF.

This clone appeared a few times. The chain couples TRBV6-5 to TRBJ1-1, with D perhaps TRBD1 (5 bases). V lost 7 bases to trimming and J lost 1 base, with 10 bases between them. The CDR3 runs 13 residues. The germline CDR1 and CDR2 sequences are MNHEY and SVGAGI. The chain's CDR3 is CASMGQTNTEAFF. The CDR3 DNA is TGTGCCAGCATGGGGCAGACGAACACTGAAGCTTTCTTT.

The chain couples TRBV5-1 to TRBJ1-6; TRBD1 aligns across 11 bases. Germline loops: CDR1 SGHRS, CDR2 YFSETQ. V dropped 4 bases and J dropped 14; count of bases not matched to a gene: 5. There are 13 residues in the CDR3. The CDR3 region has the DNA TGCGCCAGCAGCGTGCCGGGACAGGGGGCCCTCCACTTT. It yields the protein CASSVPGQGALHF.

The chain couples TRBV6-5 to TRBJ2-2; 9 nucleotides line up with TRBD1. Germline loops: CDR1 MNHEY, CDR2 SVGAGI. This CDR3 spans 15 amino acids. The trim removed 4 bases at V and 3 bases at J, leaving 3 bases unmatched. CDR3 sequence (DNA): TGTGCCAGCAGTTCCGGGACAGGGCACACCGGGGAGCTGTTTTTT. Residues: CASSSGTGHTGELFF.

This chain uses TRBV7-8 with TRBJ2-7; 10 bases are shared with TRBD2. This CDR3 comprises 14 residues. The ends lost 2 bases at V and 3 bases at J; junction bases unmatched: 1. Germline V lookup: CDR1 SGHVS, CDR2 FQNEAQ. CDR3 DNA: TGTGCCAGCAGCTTAACTAGCGGGGTCTACGAGCAGTACTTC. It is translated as CASSLTSGVYEQYF.

This clone has only a few counts. The V gene is TRBV28, the J gene TRBJ1-2; D possibly corresponds to TRBD1 (5 bases). Germline CDR1 MDHEN, CDR2 SYDVKM. The germline V and J ends were trimmed by 5 bases and 5 bases, with 21 bases remaining between them. This CDR3 is 16 amino acids long. CDR3 sequence: CASSGPAGQGGYGYTF. DNA of the CDR3: TGTGCCAGCAGTGGCCCAGCGGGGCAGGGAGGGTATGGCTACACCTTC.

J is TRBJ2-5 and V is TRBV7-9, with TRBD2 matching 9 bases. Germline V gene lookup returns CDR1 SEHNR and CDR2 FQNEAQ (reference sequence). This CDR3 has 14 amino acids. Germline trimming cut 4 bases from V and 3 bases from J; bases unmatched to any gene: 3. CDR3 residues: CASSWTSAKETQYF. CDR3 sequence (DNA): TGTGCCAGCAGCTGGACTAGCGCGAAAGAGACCCAGTACTTC.

This chain links TRBV6-5 with TRBJ2-3; D is possibly TRBD2 (5 bases). V lost 2 bases and J 1 base, leaving 13 bases between the germline ends. This CDR3 has 16 amino acids. Germline CDR1 and CDR2: MNHEY and SVGAGI. The CDR3 nucleotides read TGTGCCAGCAGTTACCGTGTTGTCGGGGGCACAGATACGCAGTATTTT. Translation: CASSYRVVGGTDTQYF.

The V call is TRBV7-3, the J call TRBJ1-4; D remains unclear. Germline-derived CDR1 and CDR2 are SGHTA and FQGTGA. The V end was cut by 0 bases, the J end by 0 bases, with 8 bases between. The length of the CDR3 is 16 residues. This chain's CDR3 is CASSLTGRATNEKLFF. For the CDR3, the DNA is TGTGCCAGCAGCTTAACGGGCAGAGCAACTAATGAAAAACTGTTTTTT.

The chain carries TRBV29-1 and TRBJ1-2; D is uncertain. Germline CDR1 reads SQVTM; CDR2 reads ANQGSEA. The CDR3 is 11 residues long. The DNA of the CDR3 is TGCAGTAGTTGGGAGTTTCGTGGCTACACCTTC. It yields the protein CSSWEFRGYTF.

The V gene is TRBV29-1, the J gene TRBJ1-5; the match to TRBD1 covers 8 bases. Germline V lookup: CDR1 SQVTM, CDR2 ANQGSEA. The CDR3 extends over 13 amino acids. V lost 6 bases, J lost 4 bases, and 5 bases stayed unmatched. The CDR3 region is CSVQTGVNQPQHF. The DNA of the CDR3 is TGCAGCGTGCAGACAGGGGTTAATCAGCCCCAGCATTTT. The full variable domain, completed using reference TRBV29-1 and TRBJ1-5, is SAVISQKPSRDICQRGTSLTIQCQVDSQVTMMFWYRQQPGQSLTLIATANQGSEATYESGFVIDKFPISRPNLTFSTLTVSNMSPEDSSIYLCSVQTGVNQPQHFGDGTRLSIL.

This clone appeared a single time. J is TRBJ2-1 and V is TRBV28; 7 positions match TRBD2. Trimming removed 3 bases from V and 0 bases from J; junction bases left unmatched: 14. This CDR3 has 19 residues. Germline CDR1 and CDR2: MDHEN and SYDVKM. The CDR3 reads CASSFSGSGRLSSYNEQFF. DNA for the CDR3: TGTGCCAGCAGTTTTTCGGGTAGCGGGCGCTTGAGCTCCTACAATGAGCAGTTCTTC.

The chain joins TRBV5-4 to TRBJ1-2; weak D call: TRBD1 (5 bases). Germline CDR1 reads SGHNT; CDR2 reads YYREEE (reference sequence). The CDR3 is made up of 15 amino acids. The V gene lost 2 bases and the J gene lost 2 bases, with 13 bases spanning the gap. CDR3 in amino acids: CASSLDTGGNYGYTF. The DNA for the CDR3 is TGTGCCAGCAGCTTAGATACGGGGGGGAACTATGGCTACACCTTC.

V and J are TRBV28 and TRBJ2-7, with D unresolved. V shed 4 bases and J shed 5 bases, with 6 bases lying between them. Germline V gene data show CDR1 as MDHEN and CDR2 as SYDVKM. The CDR3 has 11 residues. The CDR3 DNA reads TGTGCCAGCAGTTCCAGGCACGAGCAGTACTTC. It encodes CASSSRHEQYF.

The chain combines TRBV4-2 with TRBJ2-7, with 14 bases that match TRBD2. J lost 3 bases, V lost 5 bases, and 3 bases had no gene match. Germline CDR1 LGHNA, CDR2 YNFKEQ. This CDR3 region has 15 residues. This chain's CDR3 is CASSVGTSGGYEQYF. CDR3 DNA: TGTGCCAGCAGCGTTGGGACTAGCGGGGGCTACGAGCAGTACTTC.

The V and J genes are TRBV18 and TRBJ1-4; D gene uncertain. Germline values: CDR1 KGHSH, CDR2 LQKENI. Trimming cost V 5 bases and J 3 bases, with 10 bases left between them. The CDR3 has 14 amino acids. Written as DNA, the CDR3 is TGTGCCAGCTCAGTCACTCGTTCTAATGAAAAACTGTTTTTT. It translates to CASSVTRSNEKLFF.

The chain couples TRBV6-1 to TRBJ2-1; TRBD2 aligns across 11 bases. This CDR3 is built from 15 residues. Germline-derived CDR1 and CDR2 are MNHNS and SASEGT. V was pared by 4 bases and J by 9 bases, with 8 bases of the junction left unmatched. Here the CDR3 DNA reads TGTGCCAGCAGTGGTTATAGCGGGGGGGCCGGTGAGCAGTTCTTC. It is translated as CASSGYSGGAGEQFF.

The genes are TRBV18 and TRBJ2-3, with TRBD2 matching over 12 bases. J lost 9 bases, V lost 6 bases, and 7 bases had no gene match. Germline CDR1 is KGHSH and CDR2 is LQKENI. CDR3 size: 14 residues. The CDR3 nucleotides are TGTGCCAGCTCCCGGACTAGCGGGGCTCAGACGCAGTATTTT. Amino acids: CASSRTSGAQTQYF.

The sample holds one count of this clone. The CDR3 sequence: CASSLVASGADTQYF. CDR3 nucleotides: TGTGCCAGCAGCTTAGTGGCTAGCGGGGCAGATACGCAGTATTTT. The rearrangement links TRBV13 to TRBJ2-3; 9 nucleotides line up with TRBD2. The germline V gene has CDR1 PRHDT and CDR2 FYEKMQ (reference sequence). The CDR3 has 15 residues. Germline trimming cut 1 base from V and 4 bases from J; bases unmatched to any gene: 3.

This rearrangement joins TRBV10-3 to TRBJ1-2, with 7 bases identical to TRBD1. The V gene end was trimmed by 2 bases and the J gene end by 1 base; junction bases not matched to a gene: 4. Per germline, CDR1 ENHRY and CDR2 SYGVKD. The CDR3 spans 15 residues. The chain's CDR3 is CAISERQGVNYGYTF. The CDR3 region has the DNA TGTGCCATCAGTGAGCGGCAGGGGGTTAACTATGGCTACACCTTC.

This chain joins TRBV2 and TRBJ2-5; 10 bases line up with TRBD1. This CDR3 has 16 residues. The V segment lost 6 bases and the J segment 2 bases; nucleotides outside the gene matches: 9. The germline V gene has CDR1 SNHLY and CDR2 FYNNEI. CDR3 sequence reads: CASRHRTGGGQETQYF. DNA of the CDR3: TGTGCCAGCAGACATAGGACAGGGGGGGGGCAAGAGACCCAGTACTTC.